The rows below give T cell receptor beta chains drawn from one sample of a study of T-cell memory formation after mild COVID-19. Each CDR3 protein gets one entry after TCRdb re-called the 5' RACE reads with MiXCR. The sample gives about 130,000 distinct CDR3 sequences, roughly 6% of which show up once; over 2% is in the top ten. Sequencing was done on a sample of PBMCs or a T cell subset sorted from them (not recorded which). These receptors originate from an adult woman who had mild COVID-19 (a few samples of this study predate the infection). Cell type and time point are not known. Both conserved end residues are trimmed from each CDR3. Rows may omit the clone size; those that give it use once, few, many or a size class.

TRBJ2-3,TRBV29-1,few,SVELSGIYYSTDTQY
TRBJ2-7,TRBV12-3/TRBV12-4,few,ASSPVAGVYEQY
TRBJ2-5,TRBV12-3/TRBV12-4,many,ASSWGGSGGQETQY
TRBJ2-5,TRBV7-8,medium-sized,ASSRQGAQETQY
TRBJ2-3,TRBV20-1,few,SATTTQGVTDTQY
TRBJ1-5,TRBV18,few,ASSLSRDQPQH
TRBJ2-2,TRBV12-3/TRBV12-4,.,ASILAFSSGATGELF
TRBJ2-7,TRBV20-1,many,SASKERDGQQY
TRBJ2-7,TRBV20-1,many,SASFRHSEQY
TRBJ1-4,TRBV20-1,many,SARRGVSSQLF
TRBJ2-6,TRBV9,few,ASSVSLGFGANVLT
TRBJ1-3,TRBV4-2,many,ASSRGRRADSGNTIY
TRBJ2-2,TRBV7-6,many,ASSLTAGGRGGELF
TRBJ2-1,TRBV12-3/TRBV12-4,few,ASSFSGNNEQF
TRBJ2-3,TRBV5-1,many,ASSGGTPANTDTQY
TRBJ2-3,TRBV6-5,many,ATNGTPRDTQY
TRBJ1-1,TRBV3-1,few,ASSPTAPGEAF
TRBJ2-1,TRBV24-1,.,ATGASGPYNEQF
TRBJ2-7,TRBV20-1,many,SARSRGQYEQY
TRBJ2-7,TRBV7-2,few,ASSLDGRRPSYEQY
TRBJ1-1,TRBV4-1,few,ASSHDRDSMNTEAF
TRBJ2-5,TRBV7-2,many,ASSPFGQGIQETQY
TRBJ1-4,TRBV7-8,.,ASSGTDYNEKLF
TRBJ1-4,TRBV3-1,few,ASSQLLPGQSNEKLF
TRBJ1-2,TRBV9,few,ASSVDNSLRLNYGYT
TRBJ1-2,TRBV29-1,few,SVESVRGSYYGYT
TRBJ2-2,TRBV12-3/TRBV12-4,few,ASRKDKNTGELF
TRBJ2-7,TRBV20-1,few,SARDGTQVSSYEQY
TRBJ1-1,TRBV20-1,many,SAYQQIMNTEAF
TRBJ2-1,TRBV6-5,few,ASSTRLAGYNEQF
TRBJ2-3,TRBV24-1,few,ATATGTGSTDTQY
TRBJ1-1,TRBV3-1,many,ASSPRDSRAEAF
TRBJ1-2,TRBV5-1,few,ASASGTQYNFYGYT
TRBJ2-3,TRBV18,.,ASSPVAGANTDTQY
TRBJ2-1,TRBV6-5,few,ASSSRGNLLNEQF
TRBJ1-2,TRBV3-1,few,ASSQGTVANYGYT
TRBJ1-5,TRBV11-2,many,ASRRVRIRGSNQPQH
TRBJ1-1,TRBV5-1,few,ASSDRTGIENTEAF
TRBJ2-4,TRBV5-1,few,ASSRQGENIQY
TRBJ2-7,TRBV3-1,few,ASSGDGKGEQY
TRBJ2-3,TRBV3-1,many,ASSQGVLDTQY
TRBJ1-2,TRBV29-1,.,SAVGQQDYYGYT
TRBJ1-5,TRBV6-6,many,ASSPPTGNQPQH
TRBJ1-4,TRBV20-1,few,SAALLGGSNEKLF
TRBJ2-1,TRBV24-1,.,ATSGTGASNEQF